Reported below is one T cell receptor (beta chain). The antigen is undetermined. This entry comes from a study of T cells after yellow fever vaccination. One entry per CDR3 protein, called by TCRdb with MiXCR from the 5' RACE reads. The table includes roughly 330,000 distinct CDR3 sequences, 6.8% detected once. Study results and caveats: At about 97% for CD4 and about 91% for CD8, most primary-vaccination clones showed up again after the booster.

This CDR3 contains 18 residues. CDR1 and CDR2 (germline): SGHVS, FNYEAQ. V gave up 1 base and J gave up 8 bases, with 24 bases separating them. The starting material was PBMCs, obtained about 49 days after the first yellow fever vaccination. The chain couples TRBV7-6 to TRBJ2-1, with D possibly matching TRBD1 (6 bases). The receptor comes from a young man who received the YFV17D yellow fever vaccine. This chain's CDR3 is CASSLEVDGGHEGHEQFF. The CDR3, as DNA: TGTGCCAGCAGCTTAGAAGTGGATGGGGGCCACGAAGGTCATGAGCAGTTCTTC.